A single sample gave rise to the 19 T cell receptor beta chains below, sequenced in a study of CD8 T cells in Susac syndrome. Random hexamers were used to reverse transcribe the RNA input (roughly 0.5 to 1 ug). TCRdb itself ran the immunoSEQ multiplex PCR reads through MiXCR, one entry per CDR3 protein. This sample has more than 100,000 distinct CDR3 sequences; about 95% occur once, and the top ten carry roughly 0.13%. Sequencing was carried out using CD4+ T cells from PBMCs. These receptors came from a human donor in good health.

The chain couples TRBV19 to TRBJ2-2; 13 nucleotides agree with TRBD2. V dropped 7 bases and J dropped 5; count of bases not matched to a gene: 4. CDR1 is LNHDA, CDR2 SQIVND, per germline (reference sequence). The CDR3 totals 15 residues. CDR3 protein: CASNPGLAGTGELFF. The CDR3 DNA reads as TGTGCCAGTAACCCGGGACTAGCGGGAACCGGGGAGCTGTTTTTT.

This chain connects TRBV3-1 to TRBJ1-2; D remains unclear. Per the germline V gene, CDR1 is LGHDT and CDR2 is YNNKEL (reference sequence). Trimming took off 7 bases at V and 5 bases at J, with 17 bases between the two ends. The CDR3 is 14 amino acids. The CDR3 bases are TGTGCCAGCACCCCGGGGTCTGAGCCGTATGGCTACACCTTC. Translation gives CASTPGSEPYGYTF.

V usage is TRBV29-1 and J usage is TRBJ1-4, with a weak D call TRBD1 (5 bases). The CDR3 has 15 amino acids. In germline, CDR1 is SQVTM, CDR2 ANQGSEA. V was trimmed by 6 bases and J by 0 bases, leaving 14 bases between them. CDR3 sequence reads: CSVAPRGATNEKLFF. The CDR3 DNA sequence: TGCAGCGTGGCTCCTCGGGGGGCAACTAATGAAAAACTGTTTTTT.

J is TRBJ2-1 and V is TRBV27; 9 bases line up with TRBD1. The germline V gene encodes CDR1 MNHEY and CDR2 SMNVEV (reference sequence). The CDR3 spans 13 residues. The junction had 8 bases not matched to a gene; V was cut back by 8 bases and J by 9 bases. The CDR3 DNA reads TGTGCCAGCGAGGGACAGGGCCGTGGTGAGCAGTTCTTC. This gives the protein CASEGQGRGEQFF.

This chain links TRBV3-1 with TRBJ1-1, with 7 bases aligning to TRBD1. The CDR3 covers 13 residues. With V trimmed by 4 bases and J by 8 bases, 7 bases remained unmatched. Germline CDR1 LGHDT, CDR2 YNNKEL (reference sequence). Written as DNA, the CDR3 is TGTGCCAGCAGCCCGGGGACAGCCTTGGAAGCTTTCTTT. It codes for CASSPGTALEAFF.

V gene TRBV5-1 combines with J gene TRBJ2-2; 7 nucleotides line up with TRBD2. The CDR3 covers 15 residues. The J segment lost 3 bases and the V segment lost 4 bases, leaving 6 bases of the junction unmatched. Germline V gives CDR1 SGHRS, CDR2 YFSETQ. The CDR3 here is CASSPGGLHTGELFF. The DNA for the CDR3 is TGCGCCAGCAGCCCGGGGGGACTACACACCGGGGAGCTGTTTTTT.

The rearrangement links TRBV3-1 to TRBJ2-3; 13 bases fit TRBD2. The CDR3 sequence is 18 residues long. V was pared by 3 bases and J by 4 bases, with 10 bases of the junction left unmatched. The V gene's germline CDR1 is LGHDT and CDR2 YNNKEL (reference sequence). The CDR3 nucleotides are TGTGCCAGCAGCCACGGACTAGCGGGAGTCGGAGTTCCAGATACGCAGTATTTT. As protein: CASSHGLAGVGVPDTQYF.

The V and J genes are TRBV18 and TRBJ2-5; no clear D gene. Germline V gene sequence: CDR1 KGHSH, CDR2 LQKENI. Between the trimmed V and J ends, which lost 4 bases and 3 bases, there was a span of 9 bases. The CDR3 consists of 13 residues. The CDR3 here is CASSRVREETQYF. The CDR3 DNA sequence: TGTGCCAGCTCACGAGTACGTGAAGAGACCCAGTACTTC.

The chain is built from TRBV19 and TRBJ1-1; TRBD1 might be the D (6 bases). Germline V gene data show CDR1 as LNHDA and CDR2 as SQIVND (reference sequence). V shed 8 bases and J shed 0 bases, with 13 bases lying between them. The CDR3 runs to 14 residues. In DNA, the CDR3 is TGTGCCAGTGGTGGGGGCAACATGAACACTGAAGCTTTCTTT. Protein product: CASGGGNMNTEAFF.

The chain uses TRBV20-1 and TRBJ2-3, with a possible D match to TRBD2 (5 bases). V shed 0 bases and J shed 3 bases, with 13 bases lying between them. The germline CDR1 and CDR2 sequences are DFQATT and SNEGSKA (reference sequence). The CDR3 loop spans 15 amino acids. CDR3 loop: CSARDARSGTDTQYF. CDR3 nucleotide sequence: TGCAGTGCTAGAGATGCGAGATCGGGGACAGATACGCAGTATTTT.

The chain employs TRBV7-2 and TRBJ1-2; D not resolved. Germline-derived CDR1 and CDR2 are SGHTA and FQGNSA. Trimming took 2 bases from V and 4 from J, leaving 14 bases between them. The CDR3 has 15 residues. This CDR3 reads CASSLSRTVTYGYTF. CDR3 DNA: TGTGCCAGCAGCTTATCTAGAACAGTGACCTATGGCTACACCTTC.

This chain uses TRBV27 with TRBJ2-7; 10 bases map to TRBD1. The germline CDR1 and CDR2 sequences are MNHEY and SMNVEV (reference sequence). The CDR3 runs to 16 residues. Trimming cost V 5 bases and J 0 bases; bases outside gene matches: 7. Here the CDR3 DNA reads TGTGCCAGCAGTCTTCAGACAGGGGGCGCCTCCTACGAGCAGTACTTC. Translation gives CASSLQTGGASYEQYF.

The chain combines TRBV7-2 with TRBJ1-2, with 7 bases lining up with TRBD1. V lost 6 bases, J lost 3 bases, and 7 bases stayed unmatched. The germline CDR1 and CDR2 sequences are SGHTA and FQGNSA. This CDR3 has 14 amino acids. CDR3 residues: CASSEADRDYGYTF. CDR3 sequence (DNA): TGTGCCAGCAGTGAGGCTGACAGGGACTATGGCTACACCTTC.

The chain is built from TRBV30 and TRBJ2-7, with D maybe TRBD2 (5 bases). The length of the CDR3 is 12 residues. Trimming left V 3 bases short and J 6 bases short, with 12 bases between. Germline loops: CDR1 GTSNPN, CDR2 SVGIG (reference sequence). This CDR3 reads CAWRVTRGEQYF. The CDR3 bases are TGTGCCTGGAGGGTGACCCGGGGCGAGCAGTACTTC.

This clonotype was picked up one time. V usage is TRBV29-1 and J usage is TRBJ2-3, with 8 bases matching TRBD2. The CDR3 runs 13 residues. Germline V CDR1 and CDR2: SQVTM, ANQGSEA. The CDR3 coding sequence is TGCACCGGGGGAGCGGGGGCGAAGGATACGCAGTATTTT. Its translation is CTGGAGAKDTQYF.

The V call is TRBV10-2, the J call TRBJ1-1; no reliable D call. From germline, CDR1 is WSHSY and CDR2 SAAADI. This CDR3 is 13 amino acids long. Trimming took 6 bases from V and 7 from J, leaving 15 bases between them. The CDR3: CASSSGRIGEAFF. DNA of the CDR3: TGCGCCAGCAGCTCTGGCAGGATCGGTGAAGCTTTCTTT.

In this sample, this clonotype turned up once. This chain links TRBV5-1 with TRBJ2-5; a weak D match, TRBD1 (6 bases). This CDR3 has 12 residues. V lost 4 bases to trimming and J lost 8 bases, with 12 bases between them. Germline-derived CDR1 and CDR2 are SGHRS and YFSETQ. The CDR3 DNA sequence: TGCGCCAGCAGCACCAGACAGGAAACCCAGTACTTC. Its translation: CASSTRQETQYF.

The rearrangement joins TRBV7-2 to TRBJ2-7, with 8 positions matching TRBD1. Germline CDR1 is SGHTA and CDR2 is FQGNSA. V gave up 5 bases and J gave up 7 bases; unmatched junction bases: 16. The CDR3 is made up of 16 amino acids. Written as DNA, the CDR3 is TGTGCCAGCAGCCTTCTTGGGACAGGTCCCCGCCTGGAGCAGTACTTC. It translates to CASSLLGTGPRLEQYF.

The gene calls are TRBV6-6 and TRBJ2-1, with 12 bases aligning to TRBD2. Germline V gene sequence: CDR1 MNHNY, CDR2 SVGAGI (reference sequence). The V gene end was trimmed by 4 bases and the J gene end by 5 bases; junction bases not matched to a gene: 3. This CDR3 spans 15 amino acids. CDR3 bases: TGTGCCAGCAGTTCCCGGACTAGCGGGGACAATGAGCAGTTCTTC. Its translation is CASSSRTSGDNEQFF.